These 22 T cell receptor beta chains were sequenced from one sample in a study of T cells in Graves' hyperthyroidism and ophthalmopathy. From RNA transcripts, TCR beta CDR3 regions were amplified. HTBI primers were the set used in a first-round RT-PCR of the TCR CDR3. One entry per CDR3 protein, called by TCRdb with MiXCR from the multiplex PCR reads. Of more than 350,000 distinct CDR3 sequences in the sample, 15% are singletons; the top ten hold approximately 29%. The specimen was blood. Receptor source: a woman under 40 with Graves' hyperthyroidism.

This clonotype was seen ten or more times. The V and J genes are TRBV27 and TRBJ2-1; 10 nucleotides agree with TRBD2. CDR1 is MNHEY and CDR2 is SMNVEV in the germline V gene (reference sequence). V lost 6 bases to trimming and J lost 7 bases; unmatched junction nucleotides: 6. The CDR3 is made up of 14 amino acids. CDR3 region: CASSLAGEFNEQFF. The CDR3 DNA sequence: TGTGCCAGCAGCCTAGCGGGAGAGTTTAATGAGCAGTTCTTC.

This clonotype has a count of ten or more. The rearrangement joins TRBV5-1 to TRBJ1-2; D is unclear. V shed 4 bases and J shed 4 bases, with 17 bases lying between them. Germline V CDR1 and CDR2: SGHRS, YFSETQ. The CDR3 length is 15 residues. CDR3 protein: CASSPSPQVIYGYTF. For the CDR3, the DNA is TGCGCCAGCAGCCCCTCGCCTCAGGTCATCTATGGCTACACCTTC.

The chain employs TRBV19 and TRBJ2-7; D is possibly TRBD1 or TRBD2 (5 bases each). V dropped 10 bases and J dropped 4 bases, with 20 bases sitting between them. The germline V gene has CDR1 LNHDA and CDR2 SQIVND (reference sequence). The CDR3 length is 14 residues. The CDR3 sequence: CATSGAVGIYEQYF. The CDR3 nucleotides read TGTGCCACCTCTGGGGCAGTCGGGATATACGAGCAGTACTTC.

A few counts support this clonotype. The chain recombines TRBV14 with TRBJ2-7; TRBD2 aligns across 11 bases. This CDR3 comprises 15 residues. Per germline, CDR1 SGHDN and CDR2 FVKESK. J lost 2 bases, V lost 4 bases, and 4 bases had no gene match. CDR3 DNA sequence: TGTGCCAGCAGCCCCTCGGGACTAGCGGCCTACGAGCAGTACTTC. Its protein is CASSPSGLAAYEQYF.

This clonotype was counted a few times. The chain recombines TRBV19 with TRBJ1-1, with 8 positions matching TRBD1. J lost 1 base, V lost 7 bases, and 8 bases had no gene match. Germline V CDR1 and CDR2: LNHDA, SQIVND (reference sequence). CDR3 length equals 15 residues. Here the CDR3 DNA reads TGTGCCAGTACCTCAACAGGGGGGCCGAACACTGAAGCTTTCTTT. Amino acid sequence: CASTSTGGPNTEAFF. Complete variable domain (other parts from reference TRBV19 and TRBJ1-1): DGGITQSPKYLFRKEGQNVTLSCEQNLNHDAMYWYRQDPGQGLRLIYYSQIVNDFQKGDIAEGYSVSREKKESFPLTVTSAQKNPTAFYLCASTSTGGPNTEAFFGQGTRLTVV.

CDR3 DNA: TGTGCCAGCTCACCACAGGGACAGGGTGAATCACCCCTCCACTTT. Translation: CASSPQGQGESPLHF. The J gene is TRBJ1-6, the V gene TRBV18; TRBD1 matches at 9 bases. Germline V gene sequence: CDR1 KGHSH, CDR2 LQKENI. The junction had 5 bases not matched to a gene; V was cut back by 1 base and J by 10 bases. CDR3 size: 15 residues.

This clonotype was observed at least ten times. The chain couples TRBV12-3 or TRBV12-4 to TRBJ2-3; the D gene is possibly TRBD1 (5 bases). This CDR3 spans 15 amino acids. The V end lost 6 bases, the J end lost 4 bases, and 17 bases lay between the germline ends. CDR3 loop: CASSSRGARADTQYF. The CDR3 DNA reads as TGTGCCAGCAGCTCCAGAGGCGCCAGGGCAGATACGCAGTATTTT.

This clonotype occurred many times. The V and J genes are TRBV20-1 and TRBJ2-7; 12 bases are a match to TRBD2. V shed 6 bases, J shed 6 bases, and the junction held 9 bases outside the gene matches. This CDR3 has 14 amino acids. Germline V gene data show CDR1 as DFQATT and CDR2 as SNEGSKA (reference sequence). CDR3 bases: TGCAGTGCAACCAGTACTAGCGGGAGGCTCGAGCAGTACTTC. It codes for CSATSTSGRLEQYF.

This clonotype turned up a few times. The chain is built from TRBV29-1 and TRBJ2-2; no clear D gene. There are 11 residues in the CDR3. The germline gives CDR1 SQVTM, CDR2 ANQGSEA. Trimming took 7 bases from V and 5 from J, leaving 8 bases between them. This CDR3 is CSASATGELFF. DNA for the CDR3: TGCAGCGCTTCGGCTACCGGGGAGCTGTTTTTT.

This clonotype showed up many times. The rearrangement uses TRBV28 and TRBJ1-5; D not certain. The CDR3 is made up of 18 amino acids. V gave up 5 bases and J gave up 0 bases, with 20 bases separating them. Looked up from germline, CDR1 is MDHEN and CDR2 is SYDVKM. This CDR3 is CASSNPLHSEHSNQPQHF. CDR3 sequence (DNA): TGTGCCAGCAGTAACCCCCTCCACAGCGAGCATAGCAATCAGCCCCAGCATTTT.

There are many counts of this clonotype. The rearrangement joins TRBV20-1 to TRBJ1-1; unclear D gene. Between the trimmed V and J ends, which lost 3 bases and 4 bases, there was a span of 15 bases. From germline, CDR1 is DFQATT and CDR2 SNEGSKA (reference sequence). This CDR3 has 14 amino acids. As DNA, the CDR3 is TGCAGTGCTAGGTACCGGGGTAGGGCCACTGAAGCTTTCTTT. It yields the protein CSARYRGRATEAFF.

This clonotype has more than one count but fewer than ten. The rearrangement uses TRBV7-9 and TRBJ1-5; 8 bases agree with TRBD1. V lost 2 bases and J lost 5; bases outside the gene matches: 8. Per the germline V gene, CDR1 is SEHNR and CDR2 is FQNEAQ (reference sequence). This CDR3 region has 16 residues. CDR3 in amino acids: CASSLTTGGRDQPQHF. CDR3 in DNA: TGTGCCAGCAGCTTAACAACAGGGGGACGGGATCAGCCCCAGCATTTT.

This clonotype was seen a few times. This could be a read error, since a much larger clone is one nucleotide away. The V call is TRBV30, the J call TRBJ2-7; D is ambiguous. This CDR3 contains 13 residues. V gave up 4 bases and J gave up 6 bases, with 16 bases separating them. CDR1 and CDR2 from the germline V gene are GTSNPN and SVGIG (reference sequence). This CDR3 is CAWKPLVSREQYF. CDR3 in DNA: TGTGCCTGGAAACCCTTAGTATCTCGCGAGCAGTACTTC.

The V gene is TRBV9, the J gene TRBJ2-1, with D possibly being TRBD2 (6 bases). Germline V gives CDR1 SGDLS, CDR2 YYNGEE. The V gene lost 0 bases and the J gene lost 6 bases, with 13 bases spanning the gap. There are 15 residues in the CDR3. CDR3 in DNA: TGTGCCAGCAGCGTAGGGGGAGGTCAGGGCAATGAGCAGTTCTTC. Protein: CASSVGGGQGNEQFF.

This clonotype has at least ten counts. This chain joins TRBV3-1 and TRBJ2-3; D is unresolved. The V gene lost 1 base and the J gene lost 2 bases, with 10 bases spanning the gap. The germline V gene encodes CDR1 LGHDT and CDR2 YNNKEL (reference sequence). The CDR3 runs to 15 residues. CDR3 in amino acids: CASSQVGGVTDTQYF. The CDR3 bases are TGTGCCAGCAGCCAAGTGGGTGGGGTCACAGATACGCAGTATTTT.

The chain is built from TRBV12-3 or TRBV12-4 and TRBJ2-7; 7 nucleotides agree with TRBD1. This CDR3 has 13 residues. Trimming took 2 bases from V and 3 from J; bases not matched to a gene: 1. The CDR3 DNA reads TGTGCCAGCAGTTTAAGGGGGCGCTACGAGCAGTACTTC. Protein sequence: CASSLRGRYEQYF.

This clonotype occurred many times. The J gene is TRBJ2-5, the V gene TRBV11-1; 9 nucleotides line up with TRBD2. The CDR3 is 19 amino acids. Germline V lookup: CDR1 SGHAT, CDR2 FQDESV (reference sequence). Losses at the gene ends were 2 bases for V and 4 bases for J; bases not matched to a gene: 17. The DNA of the CDR3 is TGTGCCAGCAGCTTAAGCGGCGGTTGGAGCGGGAGGATATCAGAGACCCAGTACTTC. Translating gives CASSLSGGWSGRISETQYF.

This clonotype was found once. The rearrangement uses TRBV5-1 and TRBJ2-7; 10 nucleotides align to TRBD2. CDR1 is SGHRS, CDR2 YFSETQ, per germline. This CDR3 has 15 residues. The trim removed 5 bases at V and 3 bases at J, leaving 8 bases unmatched. CDR3 nucleotides: TGCGCCAGCAGGTCTGGACTAGCGGACATCTACGAGCAGTACTTC. The encoded protein is CASRSGLADIYEQYF.

Many counts were recorded for this clonotype. The gene calls are TRBV27 and TRBJ2-7, with TRBD1 as a possible D gene (6 bases). The germline V and J ends were trimmed by 2 bases and 3 bases, with 11 bases remaining between them. This CDR3 comprises 14 residues. The germline CDR1 and CDR2 sequences are MNHEY and SMNVEV (reference sequence). CDR3: CASSLGDNIYEQYF. For the CDR3, the DNA is TGTGCCAGCAGTTTAGGGGACAACATCTACGAGCAGTACTTC.

This clonotype showed up just a few times. The chain joins TRBV18 to TRBJ1-5; D may be TRBD1 (6 bases). Germline CDR1 is KGHSH and CDR2 is LQKENI. The CDR3 is 16 residues long. Between the trimmed V and J ends, which lost 3 bases and 6 bases, there was a span of 18 bases. CDR3 nucleotides: TGTGCCAGCTCACCTTCCACAGGGCTGGGGAGTCAGCCCCAGCATTTT. It encodes CASSPSTGLGSQPQHF.

The sample holds a few counts of this clonotype. V is TRBV30 and J is TRBJ1-1; 10 bases agree with TRBD1. V lost 2 bases, J lost 1 base, and 7 bases stayed unmatched. Germline V CDR1 and CDR2: GTSNPN, SVGIG (reference sequence). This CDR3 spans 16 amino acids. CDR3 DNA: TGTGCCTGGAGTCCTATATGGGACAGGGGGAACACTGAAGCTTTCTTT. Its translation is CAWSPIWDRGNTEAFF.

This sequence joins TRBV20-1 and TRBJ2-7; no clear D gene. CDR3 length: 11 amino acids. CDR1 is DFQATT, CDR2 SNEGSKA, per germline (reference sequence). Trimming took 3 bases from V and 3 from J, leaving 6 bases between them. The CDR3 region is CSASDNYEQYF. CDR3 nucleotides: TGCAGTGCTAGCGACAACTACGAGCAGTACTTC.